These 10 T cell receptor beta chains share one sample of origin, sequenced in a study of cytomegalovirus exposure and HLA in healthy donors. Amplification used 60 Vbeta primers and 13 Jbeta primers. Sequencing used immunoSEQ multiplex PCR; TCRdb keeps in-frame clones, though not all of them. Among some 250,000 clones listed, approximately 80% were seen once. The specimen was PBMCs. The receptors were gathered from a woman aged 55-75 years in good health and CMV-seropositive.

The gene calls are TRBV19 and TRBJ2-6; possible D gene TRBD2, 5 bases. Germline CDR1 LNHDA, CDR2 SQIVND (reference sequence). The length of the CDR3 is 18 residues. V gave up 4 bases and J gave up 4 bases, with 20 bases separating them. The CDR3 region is CASSTPQPRRRGANVLTF. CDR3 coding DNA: TGTGCCAGTAGTACCCCCCAGCCTCGGAGGAGGGGGGCCAACGTCCTGACTTTC.

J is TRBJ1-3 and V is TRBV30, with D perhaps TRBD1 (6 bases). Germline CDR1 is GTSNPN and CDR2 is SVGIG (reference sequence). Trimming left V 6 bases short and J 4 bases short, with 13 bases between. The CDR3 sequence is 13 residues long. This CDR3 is CACQTGPGNTIYF. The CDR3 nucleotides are TGTGCCTGCCAAACAGGGCCGGGAAACACCATATATTTT.

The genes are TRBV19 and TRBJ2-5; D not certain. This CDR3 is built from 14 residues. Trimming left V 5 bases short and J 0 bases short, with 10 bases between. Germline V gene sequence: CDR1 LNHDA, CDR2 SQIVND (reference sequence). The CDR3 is CASSVHSYQETQYF. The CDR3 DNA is TGTGCCAGTAGTGTACACAGTTACCAAGAGACCCAGTACTTC. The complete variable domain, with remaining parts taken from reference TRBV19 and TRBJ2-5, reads DGGITQSPKYLFRKEGQNVTLSCEQNLNHDAMYWYRQDPGQGLRLIYYSQIVNDFQKGDIAEGYSVSREKKESFPLTVTSAQKNPTAFYLCASSVHSYQETQYFGPGTRLLVL.

This chain's CDR3 is CASSLAGGYTEAFF. Written as DNA, the CDR3 is TGTGCCAGCAGCTTAGCGGGGGGATACACTGAAGCTTTCTTT. The chain recombines TRBV7-6 with TRBJ1-1; D might be TRBD1 (5 bases). Germline CDR1 and CDR2: SGHVS and FNYEAQ. The length of the CDR3 is 14 residues. V shed 0 bases and J shed 3 bases, with 8 bases lying between them.

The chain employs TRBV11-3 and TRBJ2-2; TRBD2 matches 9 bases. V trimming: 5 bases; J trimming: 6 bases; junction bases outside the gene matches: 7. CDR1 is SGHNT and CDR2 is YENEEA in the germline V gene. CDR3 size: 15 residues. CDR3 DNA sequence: TGTGCCAGCAGCCCGGGACTAGCTGGATCCGGGGAGCTGTTTTTT. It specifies CASSPGLAGSGELFF.

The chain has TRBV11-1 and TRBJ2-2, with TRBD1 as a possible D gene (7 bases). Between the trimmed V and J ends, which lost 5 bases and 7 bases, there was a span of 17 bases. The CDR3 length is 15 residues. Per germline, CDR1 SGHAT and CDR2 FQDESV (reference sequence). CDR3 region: CASSPARGRGGELFF. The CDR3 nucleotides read TGTGCCAGCAGCCCGGCGAGGGGGCGGGGCGGGGAGCTGTTTTTT.

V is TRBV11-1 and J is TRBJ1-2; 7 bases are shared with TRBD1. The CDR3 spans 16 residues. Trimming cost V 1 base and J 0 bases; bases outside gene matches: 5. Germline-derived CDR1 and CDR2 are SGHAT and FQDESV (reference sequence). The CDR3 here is CASSLGRGTANYGYTF. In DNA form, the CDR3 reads TGTGCCAGCAGCTTAGGCCGCGGGACAGCTAACTATGGCTACACCTTC.

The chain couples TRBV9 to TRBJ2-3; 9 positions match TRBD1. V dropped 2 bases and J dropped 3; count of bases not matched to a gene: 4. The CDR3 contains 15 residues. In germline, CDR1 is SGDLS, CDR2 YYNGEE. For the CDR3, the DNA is TGTGCCAGCAGCGTTTCGGACAGGGGAACAGATACGCAGTATTTT. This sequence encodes CASSVSDRGTDTQYF.

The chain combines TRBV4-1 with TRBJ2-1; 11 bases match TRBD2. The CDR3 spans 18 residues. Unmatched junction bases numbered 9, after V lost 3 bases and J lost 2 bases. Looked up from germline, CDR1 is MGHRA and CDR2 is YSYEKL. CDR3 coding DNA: TGCGCCAGCAGCCATACCGTTTTAGCGGGAGGGCCCTACAATGAGCAGTTCTTC. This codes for CASSHTVLAGGPYNEQFF.

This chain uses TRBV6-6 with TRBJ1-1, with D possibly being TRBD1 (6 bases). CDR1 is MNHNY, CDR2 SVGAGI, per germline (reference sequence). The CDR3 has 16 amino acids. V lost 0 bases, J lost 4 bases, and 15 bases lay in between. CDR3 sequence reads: CASSYSTDRRGTEAFF. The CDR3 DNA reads TGTGCCAGCAGTTACTCCACAGACAGGCGAGGCACTGAAGCTTTCTTT.